The clone carrying this T cell receptor beta chain showed up just once. This record belongs to a study of CD8+ T cells in alopecia areata. RNA was extracted and reverse transcribed into cDNA as the sequencing template. TCRdb keeps only in-frame clones here, not all; method: immunoSEQ multiplex PCR. Of about 94,000 clones listed, about two thirds are singletons. The CDR3 consists of 15 residues. V shed 3 bases and J shed 3 bases, with 17 bases lying between them. Germline V gene sequence: CDR1 SQVTM, CDR2 ANQGSEA. Regarding treatment: oral pan-JAK inhibitor, 5-10 mg twice daily. Sorting from PBMCs produced CD4+ and CD8+ T cells.

This sequence was found in a human donor with alopecia areata. Sample: CD8+ T cells sorted from blood, taken between weeks 43 and 45, from a patient treated with tofacitinib. The chain uses TRBV29-1 and TRBJ1-2; possible D gene TRBD1, 6 bases. In DNA, the CDR3 is TGCAGCGTTGAGTCCCGGGACACCTACTACTATGGCTACACCTTC. It yields the protein CSVESRDTYYYGYTF.